Sequencing of this TCR beta chain was carried out in a study of cytomegalovirus exposure and HLA in healthy donors. Findings of the study overall: Later analysis showed most CMV-associated TCR beta chains appearing HLA-restricted. In a later analysis, donors in an Asian-associated ancestry cluster reportedly had fewer N-insertions in productive TCRs than the cohort mean. Rare TCR sequences predominated, though certain public TCRs were found in many donors.

The PCR had 60 Vbeta and 13 Jbeta primers. Profiled with immunoSEQ multiplex PCR; TCRdb holds only in-frame clones, not every one. The data contain around 200,000 clones, over 70% of them singletons. A word on this clone: Its antigen is currently unknown.

The CDR3 contains 13 residues. The ends lost 3 bases at V and 6 bases at J; junction bases unmatched: 6. Germline-derived CDR1 and CDR2 are SGHDT and YYEEEE. The sample consisted of PBMCs. The sequence came from a female donor in good health and CMV-seronegative. The chain carries TRBV5-6 and TRBJ2-7, with 7 bases identical to TRBD1. CDR3 in DNA: TGTGCCAGCAGCTCTCCAACAGGGGTCGAGCAGTACTTC. Amino acid sequence: CASSSPTGVEQYF.